This TCR beta chain was documented in a study of vaccination effects on CD4 cells after COVID-19. The length of the CDR3 is 18 residues. The J segment lost 3 bases and the V segment lost 0 bases, leaving 13 bases of the junction unmatched. Germline CDR1 is LGHNA and CDR2 is YNFKEQ. Comment on this clone: The target antigen is unknown.

TCRdb's copy holds only in-frame clones and misses some; the assay was immunoSEQ multiplex PCR. This sample has more than 12,000 clones; approximately 70% occur once, and the top ten carry 23%. Sequencing followed a ViraFEST assay step that expanded antigen-specific CD4+ T cells with viral peptide pools. Cultured cells yielded isolated CD4+ T cells after nine to ten days. The cohort was immunized with two doses of either the BNT162b2 or mRNA-1273 vaccine. The chain has TRBV4-2 and TRBJ2-5; 7 bases are shared with TRBD1. Here the sequenced sample was CD4+ T cells from PBMCs cultured with HCoV-NL63 spike peptides, taken after COVID-19 vaccination. This clonotype was obtained from a human donor who received a COVID-19 vaccine. The CDR3: CASSQETGALTSKETQYF. The CDR3 bases are TGTGCCAGCAGCCAAGAAACAGGGGCCCTTACTTCCAAAGAGACCCAGTACTTC.